Below, 24 T cell receptor beta chains from the same sample are listed, as sequenced in a study of T cells in tumors after PD-1 blockade. Data came from immunoSEQ multiplex PCR; TCRdb stores just in-frame clones and leaves some out. The table includes just under 65,000 clones, approximately 79% detected once. The sample was PBMCs, taken after anti-PD-1 treatment. These receptors all stem from a human donor with basal cell carcinoma.

The chain combines TRBV12-3 or TRBV12-4 with TRBJ2-4, with no clear D. Between the trimmed V and J ends, which lost 6 bases and 5 bases, there was a span of 8 bases. The CDR3 contains 12 residues. The CDR3 DNA follows: TGTGCCAGCAGGGCGTGGGAAAACATTCAGTACTTC. It translates to CASRAWENIQYF.

This clone was recorded once. This chain joins TRBV6-4 and TRBJ2-1, with TRBD2 identical over 9 bases. The V gene end was trimmed by 2 bases and the J gene end by 4 bases; junction bases not matched to a gene: 3. The CDR3 has 15 residues. The V gene's germline CDR1 is MRHNA and CDR2 SNTAGT. Here the CDR3 reads CASSDGRGGYNEQFF. CDR3 in DNA: TGTGCCAGCAGTGACGGGCGGGGGGGATACAATGAGCAGTTCTTC.

V is TRBV5-1 and J is TRBJ2-3; the D call may be TRBD1 or TRBD2 (5 bases each). The V and J ends lost 3 bases and 0 bases respectively, with 8 bases between them. CDR1 is SGHRS and CDR2 is YFSETQ in the germline V gene. The CDR3 is made up of 14 amino acids. Here the CDR3 DNA reads TGCGCCAGCAGCTCGGGACGGAGCACAGATACGCAGTATTTT. Protein product: CASSSGRSTDTQYF.

This chain joins TRBV30 and TRBJ1-1; TRBD1 might be the D (5 bases). The CDR3 extends over 14 amino acids. The germline V gene has CDR1 GTSNPN and CDR2 SVGIG (reference sequence). The germline V and J ends were trimmed by 0 bases and 4 bases, with 12 bases remaining between them. Here the CDR3 DNA reads TGTGCCTGGAGTGTTACAGGAAGGGGCACTGAAGCTTTCTTT. This gives the protein CAWSVTGRGTEAFF.

The rearrangement links TRBV5-6 to TRBJ1-3; D perhaps matches TRBD1 (6 bases). The CDR3 covers 15 residues. Trimming shortened V by 3 bases and J by 3 bases, and 13 bases separated the two germline ends. The germline gives CDR1 SGHDT, CDR2 YYEEEE. The CDR3 loop is CASSSRGMVGNTIYF. The CDR3 region has the DNA TGTGCCAGCAGCTCCAGGGGAATGGTTGGAAACACCATATATTTT.

The V gene is TRBV7-6, the J gene TRBJ2-7; 11 bases align to TRBD2. Germline assignment: CDR1 SGHVS and CDR2 FNYEAQ. The CDR3 extends over 15 amino acids. After removal of 5 bases from V and 7 bases from J, the junction contained 10 bases not matched to a gene. This CDR3 reads CASSPRSGGAGEQYF. The DNA for the CDR3 is TGTGCCAGCAGCCCTCGTAGCGGGGGGGCTGGAGAGCAGTACTTC. The full variable domain, with the rest looked up from reference TRBV7-6 and TRBJ2-7, is GAGVSQSPRYKVTKRGQDVALRCDPISGHVSLYWYRQALGQGPEFLTYFNYEAQQDKSGLPNDRFSAERPEGSISTLTIQRTEQRDSAMYRCASSPRSGGAGEQYFGPGTRLTVT.

The chain couples TRBV2 to TRBJ2-3; 10 nucleotides align to TRBD2. CDR3 length: 15 amino acids. Trimming removed 4 bases from V and 4 bases from J; junction bases left unmatched: 5. The germline V gene has CDR1 SNHLY and CDR2 FYNNEI. CDR3 amino acids: CASSAASGGPDTQYF. The CDR3 DNA reads as TGTGCCAGCAGTGCGGCTAGCGGGGGTCCAGATACGCAGTATTTT.

The rearrangement uses TRBV14 and TRBJ2-7, with D unresolved. This CDR3 spans 16 amino acids. Germline V gene sequence: CDR1 SGHDN, CDR2 FVKESK. V lost 4 bases and J 0 bases, leaving 16 bases between the germline ends. As DNA, the CDR3 is TGTGCCAGCAGCCCAAAGACTCAACTGGGCTCCTACGAGCAGTACTTC. Translation gives CASSPKTQLGSYEQYF.

Worth noting for this clone: The junction departs from the called germline gene at one end, perhaps through a read error. This specimen includes other DNA sequences encoding the same CDR3. V is TRBV5-1 and J is TRBJ2-2; D is tentatively TRBD1 or TRBD2 (5 bases each). In germline, CDR1 is SGHRS, CDR2 YFSETQ. The CDR3 sequence is 16 residues long. Here the CDR3 reads CASSLDFWGSTGELFF. DNA for the CDR3: TGCGCCAGTAGCTTGGATTTCTGGGGGAGCACCGGGGAGCTGTTTTTT.

The chain joins TRBV18 to TRBJ1-2, with D maybe TRBD1 (5 bases). Germline V gene data show CDR1 as KGHSH and CDR2 as LQKENI. This CDR3 has 13 residues. The V end lost 4 bases, the J end lost 10 bases, and 16 bases lay between the germline ends. This CDR3 is CASSLGTYIDYTF. The CDR3 nucleotides are TGTGCCAGCTCACTAGGGACCTATATTGACTACACCTTC.

The chain recombines TRBV6-5 with TRBJ1-4; D call uncertain. CDR1 is MNHEY, CDR2 SVGAGI, per germline. This CDR3 is 14 amino acids long. Deletions cut 4 bases from V and 0 bases from J, with 6 bases between. Written as DNA, the CDR3 is TGTGCCAGCAGTTTGACTACAACTAATGAAAAACTGTTTTTT. Amino acids: CASSLTTTNEKLFF.

The chain carries TRBV5-4 and TRBJ2-7, with TRBD1 as a possible D gene (6 bases). The CDR3 is made up of 13 amino acids. Germline V lookup: CDR1 SGHNT, CDR2 YYREEE (reference sequence). V was shortened by 0 bases and J by 4 bases, with 8 bases between the two germline ends. For the CDR3, the DNA is TGTGCCAGCAGCTTGGGACAGGAGTACGAGCAGTACTTC. Its translation: CASSLGQEYEQYF. The full variable domain, with the rest looked up from reference TRBV5-4 and TRBJ2-7, is ETGVTQSPTHLIKTRGQQVTLRCSSQSGHNTVSWYQQALGQGPQFIFQYYREEENGRGNFPPRFSGLQFPNYSSELNVNALELDDSALYLCASSLGQEYEQYFGPGTRLTVT.

This sequence joins TRBV6-5 and TRBJ1-1; no clear D. The V and J ends lost 0 bases and 1 base respectively, with 9 bases between them. Germline CDR1 reads MNHEY; CDR2 reads SVGAGI. This CDR3 is built from 15 residues. The CDR3 DNA reads TGTGCCAGCAGTTACTCAGGGAGGTCGAACACTGAAGCTTTCTTT. Protein sequence: CASSYSGRSNTEAFF.

This clone has more than one count but fewer than ten. J is TRBJ1-2 and V is TRBV5-1; tentatively, D is TRBD1 (6 bases). The CDR3 extends over 15 amino acids. Germline loops: CDR1 SGHRS, CDR2 YFSETQ. Trimming left V 0 bases short and J 4 bases short, with 13 bases between. The CDR3 reads CASSLGQGFGYGYTF. The DNA for the CDR3 is TGCGCCAGCAGCTTGGGGCAGGGGTTTGGCTATGGCTACACCTTC.

This clone has only one observation. CDR3 coding DNA: TGTGCTAGTGGTTTGGTGACTAGCGGGCGGAACACCGGGGAGCTGTTTTTT. It translates to CASGLVTSGRNTGELFF. The chain employs TRBV12-5 and TRBJ2-2; 10 bases match TRBD2. The J segment lost 1 base and the V segment lost 0 bases, leaving 2 bases of the junction unmatched. Germline lookup yields CDR1 LGHNT and CDR2 FRNRAP. The CDR3 contains 17 residues.

V gene TRBV5-1 combines with J gene TRBJ2-5, with TRBD1 matching over 8 bases. V was pared by 0 bases and J by 3 bases, with 4 bases of the junction left unmatched. CDR3 length: 15 amino acids. Germline values: CDR1 SGHRS, CDR2 YFSETQ. The CDR3, as DNA: TGCGCCAGCAGCTTGGGGCAGGGGGCAGAAGAGACCCAGTACTTC. Translating it yields CASSLGQGAEETQYF.

The V call is TRBV2, the J call TRBJ2-7, with D perhaps matching TRBD2 (5 bases). Trimming stripped 3 bases from V and 5 bases from J, with 5 bases between. Germline V CDR1 and CDR2: SNHLY, FYNNEI. The CDR3 loop spans 11 amino acids. The chain's CDR3 is CASSDGDEQYF. The CDR3 DNA is TGTGCCAGCAGTGACGGGGACGAGCAGTACTTC. The full variable domain, its missing parts supplied by reference TRBV2 and TRBJ2-7, is EPEVTQTPSHQVTQMGQEVILRCVPISNHLYFYWYRQILGQKVEFLVSFYNNEISEKSEIFDDQFSVERPDGSNFTLKIRSTKLEDSAMYFCASSDGDEQYFGPGTRLTVT.

The V call is TRBV19, the J call TRBJ1-6; possibly TRBD1 for D (5 bases). Germline assignment: CDR1 LNHDA and CDR2 SQIVND (reference sequence). V was cut by 3 bases and J by 7 bases, with 10 bases left in between. This CDR3 region has 14 residues. CDR3 sequence: CASSIEGLNSPLHF. As DNA, the CDR3 is TGTGCCAGTAGTATTGAGGGGCTAAATTCACCCCTCCACTTT.

The gene calls are TRBV2 and TRBJ2-5; D is uncertain. Trimming removed 3 bases at V and 1 base at J, with 12 bases between. The CDR3 is 15 amino acids. Per the germline V gene, CDR1 is SNHLY and CDR2 is FYNNEI. In DNA form, the CDR3 reads TGTGCCAGCAGTGAGGTTGGTGGAATCCAAGAGACCCAGTACTTC. It codes for CASSEVGGIQETQYF.

The genes are TRBV9 and TRBJ1-4, with D possibly being TRBD1 (5 bases). Germline CDR1 and CDR2: SGDLS and YYNGEE. The ends were cut back, 2 bases at V and 4 bases at J, with 9 bases in the middle. The CDR3 loop spans 14 amino acids. This chain's CDR3 is CASSVTVGNEKLFF. The CDR3 bases are TGTGCCAGCAGCGTGACAGTCGGTAATGAAAAACTGTTTTTT.

This sequence joins TRBV5-1 and TRBJ2-7; 7 bases agree with TRBD2. This CDR3 contains 13 residues. CDR1 is SGHRS and CDR2 is YFSETQ in the germline V gene. V was pared by 2 bases and J by 3 bases, with 2 bases of the junction left unmatched. For the CDR3, the DNA is TGCGCCAGCAGCTTAAGGGACTACTACGAGCAGTACTTC. Translating it yields CASSLRDYYEQYF.

This chain links TRBV20-1 with TRBJ1-4; D unclear. V shed 3 bases and J shed 7 bases, with 12 bases lying between them. Looked up from germline, CDR1 is DFQATT and CDR2 is SNEGSKA (reference sequence). This CDR3 has 13 residues. CDR3 protein: CSASRTAREKLFF. The CDR3 coding sequence is TGCAGTGCTAGTCGCACGGCACGTGAAAAACTGTTTTTT.

A few counts support this clone. The chain couples TRBV4-1 to TRBJ1-1, with 9 bases aligning to TRBD1. Per the germline V gene, CDR1 is MGHRA and CDR2 is YSYEKL. The length of the CDR3 is 17 residues. V lost 1 base and J lost 4; bases outside the gene matches: 10. The CDR3, as DNA: TGCGCCAGCAGCCAAGGTAACCCAGGGACAGGGAGCACTGAAGCTTTCTTT. This encodes CASSQGNPGTGSTEAFF.

The V call is TRBV6-5, the J call TRBJ2-3, with TRBD2 matching over 14 bases. The junction had 9 bases not matched to a gene; V was cut back by 6 bases and J by 10 bases. From germline, CDR1 is MNHEY and CDR2 SVGAGI. The CDR3 contains 15 residues. CDR3 sequence reads: CASSLTSGGGLAQYF. In DNA, the CDR3 is TGTGCCAGCAGCCTGACTAGCGGGGGGGGTCTGGCGCAGTATTTT.